These 28 T cell receptor beta chains came from one sample sequenced in a study of post-analysis software for immune sequencing data. Unique molecular identifiers tagged the TCR beta cDNA libraries. From the PCR reads, TCRdb called clonotypes with MiXCR, one entry per CDR3 protein. This sample has a few hundred thousand distinct CDR3 sequences, with 30% to 45% found just once. Their antigens are not known. Notes on the study in general: Five or six TRBV segments, TRBV5-6, TRBV5-1 and TRBV20-1 among them, were found more frequent in patients than controls.

The sample taken for sequencing was blood. The receptors derive from a girl between 10 and 17 years old with multiple sclerosis.

The rearrangement joins TRBV5-1 to TRBJ2-1; 10 positions agree with TRBD1. The V gene end was trimmed by 4 bases and the J gene end by 5 bases; junction bases not matched to a gene: 18. The CDR3 is 19 amino acids. In germline, CDR1 is SGHRS, CDR2 YFSETQ. The CDR3 reads CASSTHGPTGGAKDNEQFF. DNA of the CDR3: TGCGCCAGCAGCACTCATGGGCCGACAGGGGGCGCGAAGGACAATGAGCAGTTCTTC.

The chain has TRBV7-9 and TRBJ2-5; TRBD2 matches at 13 bases. The V gene's germline CDR1 is SEHNR and CDR2 FQNEAQ (reference sequence). V lost 6 bases and J lost 2; bases outside the gene matches: 3. This CDR3 has 15 amino acids. CDR3 coding DNA: TGTGCCAGCAGGACTAGCGGGGGGAATCAAGAGACCCAGTACTTC. Protein sequence: CASRTSGGNQETQYF. Drawing the rest from reference TRBV7-9 and TRBJ2-5, the complete variable domain is DTGVSQNPRHKITKRGQNVTFRCDPISEHNRLYWYRQTLGQGPEFLTYFQNEAQLEKSRLLSDRFSAERPKGSFSTLEIQRTEQGDSAMYLCASRTSGGNQETQYFGPGTRLLVL.

The chain links TRBV29-1 to TRBJ1-2, with unresolved D. In germline, CDR1 is SQVTM, CDR2 ANQGSEA. The CDR3 extends over 14 amino acids. The V gene lost 5 bases and the J gene lost 2 bases, with 15 bases spanning the gap. This CDR3 reads CSVPVNGQNYGYTF. The CDR3, as DNA: TGCAGCGTTCCAGTCAACGGGCAGAACTATGGCTACACCTTC.

Concerning this clonotype: This may come from a read error, since a much larger clone is one base off. The chain combines TRBV29-1 with TRBJ2-7, with D possibly matching TRBD2 (5 bases). V was clipped by 4 bases and J by 7 bases, with 14 bases between them. CDR1 is SQVTM and CDR2 is ANQGSEA in the germline V gene. There are 12 residues in the CDR3. CDR3 residues: CSVGGSKNEQYF. CDR3 in DNA: TGCAGCGTTGGAGGGTCGAAAAATGAGCAGTACTTC.

The chain recombines TRBV5-1 with TRBJ1-2, with a possible D match to TRBD1 (5 bases). V lost 3 bases to trimming and J lost 4 bases, with 7 bases between them. Per the germline V gene, CDR1 is SGHRS and CDR2 is YFSETQ. This CDR3 region has 12 residues. The CDR3 region has the DNA TGCGCCAGCAGCTCAGGGACCTATGGCTACACCTTC. Translation: CASSSGTYGYTF.

Only one count was recorded for this clonotype. At one end, the junction sequence differs from germline, possibly due to a read error. The rearrangement uses TRBV28 and TRBJ1-1; D may be TRBD1 (5 bases). Germline lookup yields CDR1 MDHEN and CDR2 SYDVKM. The CDR3 has 14 residues. CDR3 in DNA: TGTGTCAGCAGTCTGGGACGGCTTAACACTGAAGCTTTCTTT. Amino acid sequence: CVSSLGRLNTEAFF.

In its sample, this clonotype was seen a few times. The chain carries TRBV6-1 and TRBJ2-2, with 7 bases matching TRBD2. The V gene's germline CDR1 is MNHNS and CDR2 SASEGT. The length of the CDR3 is 14 residues. After removal of 8 bases from V and 6 bases from J, the junction contained 9 bases not matched to a gene. In DNA, the CDR3 is TGTGCCAGCCGGCGACTAGCCGCCCCCGGGGAGCTGTTTTTT. It codes for CASRRLAAPGELFF.

This clonotype was counted ten times or more. V usage is TRBV12-3 or TRBV12-4 and J usage is TRBJ2-3; 10 bases match TRBD2. The CDR3 sequence is 17 residues long. The J segment lost 2 bases and the V segment lost 8 bases, leaving 13 bases of the junction unmatched. The CDR3 DNA is TGTGCCAGCGGTACTAGCGGGGTACTTGGTCTCACAGATACGCAGTATTTT. Encoded protein: CASGTSGVLGLTDTQYF.

CDR3 loop: CASSQVPGTTNEKLFF. The CDR3 coding sequence is TGTGCCAGCAGCCAAGTGCCGGGGACTACTAATGAAAAACTGTTTTTT. V gene TRBV14 combines with J gene TRBJ1-4; D might be TRBD1 (5 bases). Deletions cut 1 base from V and 2 bases from J, with 11 bases between. Germline loops: CDR1 SGHDN, CDR2 FVKESK. This CDR3 spans 16 amino acids.

This clonotype has a count of ten or more. The chain uses TRBV20-1 and TRBJ1-2, with D perhaps TRBD1 (6 bases). CDR1 and CDR2 (germline): DFQATT, SNEGSKA (reference sequence). CDR3 length: 16 amino acids. V dropped 0 bases and J dropped 4 bases, with 18 bases sitting between them. CDR3 protein: CSARDSRDTNSYGYTF. The CDR3 nucleotides read TGCAGTGCTAGAGATTCCCGGGACACCAACTCCTATGGCTACACCTTC.

This clonotype was observed at least ten times. This chain connects TRBV7-6 to TRBJ2-1, with TRBD1 as a possible D gene (5 bases). Trimming stripped 5 bases from V and 9 bases from J, with 17 bases between. The CDR3 has 14 amino acids. Per germline, CDR1 SGHVS and CDR2 FNYEAQ. CDR3 in amino acids: CASSPDSGKAEQFF. The CDR3 region has the DNA TGTGCCAGCAGCCCAGACTCAGGGAAAGCTGAGCAGTTCTTC.

The chain combines TRBV6-2 or TRBV6-3 with TRBJ2-4; 16 positions agree with TRBD2. The germline CDR1 and CDR2 sequences are MNHEY and SVGEGT. J lost 8 bases, V lost 8 bases, and 3 bases had no gene match. There are 14 residues in the CDR3. The DNA of the CDR3 is TGTGCCAGCGGGACTAGCGGGGGGGCAGACATTCAGTACTTC. It codes for CASGTSGGADIQYF.

The V gene is TRBV2, the J gene TRBJ1-5; perhaps TRBD1 as D (5 bases). Deletions cut 6 bases from V and 4 bases from J, with 16 bases between. Germline CDR1 SNHLY, CDR2 FYNNEI. The CDR3 is made up of 15 amino acids. The CDR3: CASRGEGVRNQPQHF. CDR3 in DNA: TGTGCCAGCAGGGGGGAGGGAGTGAGGAATCAGCCCCAGCATTTT.

On this clonotype: A much larger clonotype is one base distant, so this may be a read error. V is TRBV12-3 or TRBV12-4 and J is TRBJ1-4; TRBD1 agrees at 9 bases. V was clipped by 10 bases and J by 10 bases; unmatched bases: 13. The CDR3 has 14 residues. The chain's CDR3 is CANRPGTGMVKLFF. The CDR3 nucleotides are TGTGCCAACAGACCCGGGACAGGGATGGTAAAACTGTTTTTT.

This clonotype was seen ten or more times. The V gene is TRBV5-1, the J gene TRBJ2-3; D is possibly TRBD2 (5 bases). The CDR3 length is 16 residues. Trimming cost V 1 base and J 0 bases, with 12 bases left between them. The V gene's germline CDR1 is SGHRS and CDR2 YFSETQ. This CDR3 reads CASSLQRSSSTDTQYF. In nucleotides, the CDR3 is TGCGCCAGCAGCTTGCAGCGGTCCTCCAGCACAGATACGCAGTATTTT. The whole variable domain, remainder taken from reference TRBV5-1 and TRBJ2-3, is KAGVTQTPRYLIKTRGQQVTLSCSPISGHRSVSWYQQTPGQGLQFLFEYFSETQRNKGNFPGRFSGRQFSNSRSEMNVSTLELGDSALYLCASSLQRSSSTDTQYFGPGTRLTVL.

The rearrangement joins TRBV29-1 to TRBJ2-1; 12 positions match TRBD1. This CDR3 contains 14 residues. Per germline, CDR1 SQVTM and CDR2 ANQGSEA. V shed 4 bases, J shed 9 bases, and the junction held 7 bases outside the gene matches. The chain's CDR3 is CSVAGGQGATEQFF. The CDR3 bases are TGCAGCGTTGCCGGGGGACAGGGGGCTACTGAGCAGTTCTTC.

This clonotype was seen many times. This chain joins TRBV20-1 and TRBJ2-5; D is uncertain. The CDR3 consists of 15 residues. The V and J ends lost 4 bases and 5 bases respectively, with 20 bases between them. Germline loops: CDR1 DFQATT, CDR2 SNEGSKA (reference sequence). For the CDR3, the DNA is TGCAGTGCTACCCGGGTAATTCCTCCGCTGGAGACCCAGTACTTC. It codes for CSATRVIPPLETQYF.

The chain links TRBV20-1 to TRBJ2-7; D not certain. The J call may be in error: the DNA end matches TRBJ2-5 better. The germline V gene encodes CDR1 DFQATT and CDR2 SNEGSKA (reference sequence). The CDR3 sequence is 14 residues long. The CDR3 coding sequence is TGCAGTGCTAGTGATCGTGACGGATGGGAGACCCAGTACTTC. Translation gives CSASDRDGWETQYF.

This clonotype was observed at least ten times. The chain recombines TRBV7-9 with TRBJ1-2, with 9 bases that match TRBD1. Trimming cost V 4 bases and J 1 base; bases outside gene matches: 16. The length of the CDR3 is 19 residues. Germline V gives CDR1 SEHNR, CDR2 FQNEAQ (reference sequence). In nucleotides, the CDR3 is TGTGCCAGCAGCTCCCCTCGGACAGGGGAGAAGATGTTTAACTATGGCTACACCTTC. This gives the protein CASSSPRTGEKMFNYGYTF. The complete variable domain, with remaining parts taken from reference TRBV7-9 and TRBJ1-2, reads DTGVSQNPRHKITKRGQNVTFRCDPISEHNRLYWYRQTLGQGPEFLTYFQNEAQLEKSRLLSDRFSAERPKGSFSTLEIQRTEQGDSAMYLCASSSPRTGEKMFNYGYTFGSGTRLTVV.

The CDR3 DNA sequence: TGTGCCAGCAGCTTAGCCCCTTTATCAGATACGCAGTATTTT. Translating it yields CASSLAPLSDTQYF. The chain joins TRBV7-2 to TRBJ2-3; D not certain. This CDR3 comprises 14 residues. Germline lookup yields CDR1 SGHTA and CDR2 FQGNSA. The V end lost 0 bases, the J end lost 4 bases, and 8 bases lay between the germline ends.

V usage is TRBV2 and J usage is TRBJ2-1; a weak D match, TRBD2 (6 bases). The CDR3 has 14 residues. The germline V gene has CDR1 SNHLY and CDR2 FYNNEI. The germline V and J ends were trimmed by 6 bases and 8 bases, with 17 bases remaining between them. The CDR3: CASRGGSRVDEQFF. In DNA form, the CDR3 reads TGTGCCAGCAGGGGAGGATCCCGAGTGGATGAGCAGTTCTTC.

This clonotype has at least ten counts. The chain joins TRBV2 to TRBJ2-1; 12 bases match TRBD2. V shed 4 bases, J shed 10 bases, and the junction held 8 bases outside the gene matches. The germline CDR1 and CDR2 sequences are SNHLY and FYNNEI. The CDR3 sequence is 15 residues long. This CDR3 reads CASSGASGRAGEQFF. The CDR3 DNA is TGTGCCAGCAGTGGGGCTAGCGGGAGGGCTGGGGAGCAGTTCTTC.

This clonotype was observed at least ten times. The chain has TRBV5-1 and TRBJ2-5, with TRBD1 identical over 9 bases. There are 14 residues in the CDR3. With V trimmed by 0 bases and J by 5 bases, 2 bases remained unmatched. CDR1 and CDR2 (germline): SGHRS, YFSETQ. DNA for the CDR3: TGCGCCAGCAGCTTGGGGGACAGGGATGAGACCCAGTACTTC. Amino acid sequence: CASSLGDRDETQYF.

This clonotype was recorded many times. The rearrangement joins TRBV4-1 to TRBJ1-1; TRBD1 matches at 7 bases. Germline CDR1 reads MGHRA; CDR2 reads YSYEKL. V gave up 0 bases and J gave up 5 bases; unmatched junction bases: 15. The CDR3 covers 18 residues. Here the CDR3 DNA reads TGCGCCAGCAGCCAAGATCAGGGGGGGACGTGGATGAGGACTGAAGCTTTCTTT. As protein: CASSQDQGGTWMRTEAFF.

This clonotype has a handful of counts. The chain combines TRBV3-1 with TRBJ1-1; TRBD1 is a possible D gene (5 bases). CDR3 length equals 13 residues. V lost 3 bases and J 4 bases, leaving 9 bases between the germline ends. CDR1 LGHDT and CDR2 YNNKEL come from the germline V gene (reference sequence). CDR3: CASSHRVATEAFF. In DNA form, the CDR3 reads TGTGCCAGCAGCCACAGGGTCGCCACTGAAGCTTTCTTT.

The chain joins TRBV4-1 to TRBJ2-7; D not resolved. V was pared by 0 bases and J by 2 bases, with 11 bases between. The CDR3 is made up of 15 amino acids. Per the germline V gene, CDR1 is MGHRA and CDR2 is YSYEKL. CDR3 DNA: TGCGCCAGCAGCCAAGATGTGGGTCCCACCTACGAGCAGTACTTC. Protein sequence: CASSQDVGPTYEQYF.

V and J are TRBV6-5 and TRBJ2-1; TRBD2 matches at 7 bases. With 2 bases clipped from V and 9 bases from J, the junction kept 13 bases outside the gene matches. The CDR3 has 16 residues. Germline CDR1 reads MNHEY; CDR2 reads SVGAGI. As DNA, the CDR3 is TGTGCCAGCAGTTACGGGGACGCCGCCTGGGGGGGTGAGCAGTTCTTC. As protein: CASSYGDAAWGGEQFF.

A word on this clonotype: A much larger clonotype is one base distant, so this may be a read error. The rearrangement joins TRBV5-1 to TRBJ1-2, with unresolved D. This CDR3 is 13 amino acids long. Per germline, CDR1 SGHRS and CDR2 YFSETQ. CDR3: CASSLGRTYGYIF. DNA for the CDR3: TGCGCCAGCAGCTTGGGGAGAACCTATGGCTACATCTTC. The variable domain in full, completed from reference TRBV5-1 and TRBJ1-2, reads KAGVTQTPRYLIKTRGQQVTLSCSPISGHRSVSWYQQTPGQGLQFLFEYFSETQRNKGNFPGRFSGRQFSNSRSEMNVSTLELGDSALYLCASSLGRTYGYIFGSGTRLTVV.